This record concerns one T cell receptor beta chain sequence. This entry is derived from a study of blood T cell repertoires in COVID-19. Repertoires were generated with immunoSEQ multiplex PCR, while TCRdb's copy carries only in-frame clones and drops some. The sample consists of over 90,000 clones, about 90% of them appearing once. The sample consisted of peripheral blood. The TCR was taken from a man in his fifties with active COVID-19.

The CDR3 DNA is TGTGCCAGCAGCCTTCCTAGCGGGGGGGCCACGAATACGCAGTATTTT. Its translation: CASSLPSGGATNTQYF. The chain joins TRBV7-2 to TRBJ2-3; 12 bases fit TRBD2. Germline-derived CDR1 and CDR2 are SGHTA and FQGNSA. Germline trimming cut 5 bases from V and 7 bases from J; bases unmatched to any gene: 10. The CDR3 is 16 residues long. Full variable domain (missing parts from reference TRBV7-2 and TRBJ2-3): GAGVSQSPSNKVTEKGKDVELRCDPISGHTALYWYRQSLGQGLEFLIYFQGNSAPDKSGLPSDRFSAERTGGSVSTLTIQRTQQEDSAVYLCASSLPSGGATNTQYFGPGTRLTVL.